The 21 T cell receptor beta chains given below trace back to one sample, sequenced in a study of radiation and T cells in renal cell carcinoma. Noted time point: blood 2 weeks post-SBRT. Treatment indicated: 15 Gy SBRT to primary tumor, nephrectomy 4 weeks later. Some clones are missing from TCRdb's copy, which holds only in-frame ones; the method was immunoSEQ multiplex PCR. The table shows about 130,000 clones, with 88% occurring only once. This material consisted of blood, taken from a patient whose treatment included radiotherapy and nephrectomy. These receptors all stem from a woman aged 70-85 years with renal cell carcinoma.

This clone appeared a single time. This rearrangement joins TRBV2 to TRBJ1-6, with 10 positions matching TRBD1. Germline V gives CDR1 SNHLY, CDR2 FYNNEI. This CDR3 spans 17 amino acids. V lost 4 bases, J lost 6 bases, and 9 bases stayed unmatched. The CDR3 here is CASSAVKTGGPNSPLHF. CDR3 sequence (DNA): TGTGCCAGCAGTGCGGTAAAGACAGGGGGCCCTAATTCACCCCTCCACTTT.

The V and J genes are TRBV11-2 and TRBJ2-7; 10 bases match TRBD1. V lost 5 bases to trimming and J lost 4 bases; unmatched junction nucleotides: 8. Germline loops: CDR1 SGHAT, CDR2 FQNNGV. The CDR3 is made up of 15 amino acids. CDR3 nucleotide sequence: TGTGCCAGCAGCCGCACCAGGGACAGGGGTTACGAGCAGTACTTC. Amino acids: CASSRTRDRGYEQYF.

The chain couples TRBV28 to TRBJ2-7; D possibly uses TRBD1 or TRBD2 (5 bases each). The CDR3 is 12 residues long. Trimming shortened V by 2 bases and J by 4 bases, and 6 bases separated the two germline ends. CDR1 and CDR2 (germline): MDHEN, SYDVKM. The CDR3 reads CASSLGTYEQYF. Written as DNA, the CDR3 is TGTGCCAGCAGTTTAGGGACGTACGAGCAGTACTTC.

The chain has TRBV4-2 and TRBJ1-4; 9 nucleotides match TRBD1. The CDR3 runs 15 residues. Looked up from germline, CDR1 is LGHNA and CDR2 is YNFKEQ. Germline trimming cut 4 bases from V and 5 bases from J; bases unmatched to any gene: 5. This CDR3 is CASSLGTGRNEKLFF. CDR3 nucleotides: TGTGCCAGCAGCCTGGGGACAGGGAGAAATGAAAAACTGTTTTTT.

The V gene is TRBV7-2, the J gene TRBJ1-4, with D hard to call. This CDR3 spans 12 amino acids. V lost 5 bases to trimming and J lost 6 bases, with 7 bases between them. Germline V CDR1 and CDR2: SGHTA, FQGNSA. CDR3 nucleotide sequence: TGTGCCAGCAGCCGCCGAGATGAAAAACTGTTTTTT. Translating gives CASSRRDEKLFF.

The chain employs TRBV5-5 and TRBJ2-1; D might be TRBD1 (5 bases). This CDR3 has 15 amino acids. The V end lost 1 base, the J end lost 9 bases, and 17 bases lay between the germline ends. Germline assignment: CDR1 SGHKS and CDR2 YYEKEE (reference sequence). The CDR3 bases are TGTGCCAGCAGCTTGTCGGCAGGGCCCCTGGGTGAGCAGTTCTTC. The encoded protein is CASSLSAGPLGEQFF.

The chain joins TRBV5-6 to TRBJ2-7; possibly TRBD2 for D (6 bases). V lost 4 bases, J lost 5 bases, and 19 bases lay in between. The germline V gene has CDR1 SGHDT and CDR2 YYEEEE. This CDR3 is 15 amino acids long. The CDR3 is CASSQLGTAGNEQYF. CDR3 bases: TGTGCCAGCAGCCAATTAGGGACGGCGGGAAACGAGCAGTACTTC.

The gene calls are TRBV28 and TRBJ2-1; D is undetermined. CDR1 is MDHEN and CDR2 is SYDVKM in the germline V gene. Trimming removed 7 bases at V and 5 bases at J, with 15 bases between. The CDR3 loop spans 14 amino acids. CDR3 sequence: CASKTLIRNNEQFF. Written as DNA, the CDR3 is TGTGCCAGCAAGACTCTCATCCGAAACAATGAGCAGTTCTTC.

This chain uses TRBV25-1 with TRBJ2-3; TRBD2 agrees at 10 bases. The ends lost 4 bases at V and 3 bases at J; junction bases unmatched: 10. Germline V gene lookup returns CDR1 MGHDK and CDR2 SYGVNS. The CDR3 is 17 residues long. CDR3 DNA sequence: TGTGCCAGCAGTGTAGGACTAGCGGTTGGGGGTACAGATACGCAGTATTTT. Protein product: CASSVGLAVGGTDTQYF.

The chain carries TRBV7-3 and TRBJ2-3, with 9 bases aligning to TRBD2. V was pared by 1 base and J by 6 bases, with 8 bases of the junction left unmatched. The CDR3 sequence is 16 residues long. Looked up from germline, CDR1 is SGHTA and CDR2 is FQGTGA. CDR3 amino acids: CASSLIGGGASDTQYF. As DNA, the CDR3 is TGTGCCAGCAGCTTAATAGGCGGGGGGGCCTCTGATACGCAGTATTTT.

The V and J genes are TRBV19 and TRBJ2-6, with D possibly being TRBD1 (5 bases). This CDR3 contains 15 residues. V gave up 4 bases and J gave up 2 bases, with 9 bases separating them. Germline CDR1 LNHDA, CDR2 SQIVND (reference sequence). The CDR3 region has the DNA TGTGCCAGTAGTAGACAGCTTGCTGGGGCCAACGTCCTGACTTTC. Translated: CASSRQLAGANVLTF.

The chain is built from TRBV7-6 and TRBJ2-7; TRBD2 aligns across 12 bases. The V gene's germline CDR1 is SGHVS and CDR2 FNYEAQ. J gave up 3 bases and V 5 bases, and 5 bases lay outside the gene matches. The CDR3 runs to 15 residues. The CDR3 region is CASSAGLAGYYEQYF. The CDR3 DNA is TGTGCCAGCAGCGCCGGACTAGCGGGGTACTACGAGCAGTACTTC. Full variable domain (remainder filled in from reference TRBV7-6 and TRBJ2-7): GAGVSQSPRYKVTKRGQDVALRCDPISGHVSLYWYRQALGQGPEFLTYFNYEAQQDKSGLPNDRFSAERPEGSISTLTIQRTEQRDSAMYRCASSAGLAGYYEQYFGPGTRLTVT.

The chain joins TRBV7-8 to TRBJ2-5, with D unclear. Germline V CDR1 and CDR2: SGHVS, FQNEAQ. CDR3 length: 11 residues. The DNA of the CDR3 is TGTGCAGTCGGACCCCAAGAGACCCAGTACTTC. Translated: CAVGPQETQYF.

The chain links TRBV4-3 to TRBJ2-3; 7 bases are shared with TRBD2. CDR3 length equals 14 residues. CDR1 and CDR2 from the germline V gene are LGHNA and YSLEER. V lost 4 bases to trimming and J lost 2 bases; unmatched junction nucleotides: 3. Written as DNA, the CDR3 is TGCGCCAGCAGCCGAAGCGGGGACACAGATACGCAGTATTTT. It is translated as CASSRSGDTDTQYF.

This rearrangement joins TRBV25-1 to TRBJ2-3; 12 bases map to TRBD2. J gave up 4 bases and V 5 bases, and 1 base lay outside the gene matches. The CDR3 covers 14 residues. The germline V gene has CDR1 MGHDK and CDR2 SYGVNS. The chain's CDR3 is CASSPSGGADTQYF. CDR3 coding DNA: TGTGCCAGCAGTCCTAGCGGGGGGGCAGATACGCAGTATTTT.

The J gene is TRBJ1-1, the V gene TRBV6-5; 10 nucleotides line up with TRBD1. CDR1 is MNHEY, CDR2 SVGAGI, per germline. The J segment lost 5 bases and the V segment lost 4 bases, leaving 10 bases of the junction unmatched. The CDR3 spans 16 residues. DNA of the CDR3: TGTGCCAGCAGTTCCCCGAGACAGGGGGCGCAAACTGAAGCTTTCTTT. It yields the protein CASSSPRQGAQTEAFF.

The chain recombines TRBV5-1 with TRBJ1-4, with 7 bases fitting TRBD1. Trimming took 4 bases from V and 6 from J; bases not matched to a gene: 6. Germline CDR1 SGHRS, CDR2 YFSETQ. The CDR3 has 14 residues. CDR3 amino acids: CASSGRGLDEKLFF. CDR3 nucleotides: TGCGCCAGCAGCGGAAGGGGGCTTGATGAAAAACTGTTTTTT.

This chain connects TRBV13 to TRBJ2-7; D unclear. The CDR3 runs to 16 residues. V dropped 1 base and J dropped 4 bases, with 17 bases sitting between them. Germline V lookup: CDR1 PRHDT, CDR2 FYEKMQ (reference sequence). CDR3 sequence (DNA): TGTGCCAGCAGCTTAGTCTGGCCCCTTGGATCTTACGAGCAGTACTTC. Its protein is CASSLVWPLGSYEQYF. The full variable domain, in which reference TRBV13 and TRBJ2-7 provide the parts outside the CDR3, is AAGVIQSPRHLIKEKRETATLKCYPIPRHDTVYWYQQGPGQDPQFLISFYEKMQSDKGSIPDRFSAQQFSDYHSELNMSSLELGDSALYFCASSLVWPLGSYEQYFGPGTRLTVT.

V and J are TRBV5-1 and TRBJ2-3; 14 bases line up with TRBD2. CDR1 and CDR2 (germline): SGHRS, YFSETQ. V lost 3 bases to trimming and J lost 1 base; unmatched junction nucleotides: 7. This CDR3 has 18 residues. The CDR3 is CASSSGLAGGRGTDTQYF. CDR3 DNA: TGCGCCAGCAGCTCTGGACTAGCGGGGGGCCGGGGCACAGATACGCAGTATTTT.

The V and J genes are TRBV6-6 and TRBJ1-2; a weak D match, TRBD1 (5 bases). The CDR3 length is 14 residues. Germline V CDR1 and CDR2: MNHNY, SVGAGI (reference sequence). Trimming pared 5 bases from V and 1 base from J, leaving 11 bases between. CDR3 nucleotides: TGTGCCAGCAGTCCAGGGAGTGGTAACTATGGCTACACCTTC. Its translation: CASSPGSGNYGYTF.

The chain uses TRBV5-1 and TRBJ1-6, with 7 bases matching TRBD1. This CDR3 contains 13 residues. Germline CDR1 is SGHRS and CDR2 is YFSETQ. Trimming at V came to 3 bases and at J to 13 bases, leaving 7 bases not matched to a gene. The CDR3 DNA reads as TGCGCCAGCAGCTCGGGACAGCCTTCGCCCCTCCACTTT. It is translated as CASSSGQPSPLHF.